These T cell receptor beta chains were read from a single sample in a study of CD8+ T cells in alopecia areata. Sequenced by immunoSEQ multiplex PCR; TCRdb stores in-frame clones only, minus some. The data contain 110,000 to 150,000 clones, roughly 82% of them singletons. The sample here was CD8+ T cells sorted from blood, taken at week 4, from a patient treated with tofacitinib. The receptors come from a human donor with alopecia areata. CDR3s include the opening cysteine and the closing phenylalanine or tryptophan. The order of the fields is D gene, clone size, J gene, V gene, CDR3 protein, CDR3 DNA. D genes are given only for firm matches. Not all rows give a size; the values are once, few, many and, for expanded clones, a class.

TRBD1,-,TRBJ1-2,TRBV18,CASSPPGTDKGYTF,TGTGCCAGCTCACCACCGGGGACAGACAAGGGCTACACCTTC
TRBD2,once,TRBJ2-5,TRBV7-8,CASSLTGGPGETQYF,TGTGCCAGCAGCTTAACGGGGGGTCCTGGGGAGACCCAGTACTTC
TRBD2,-,TRBJ2-7,TRBV6-1,CASSEAERGASYEQYF,TGTGCCAGCAGTGAAGCCGAGCGGGGGGCCTCCTACGAGCAGTACTTC
TRBD1,-,TRBJ2-3,TRBV5-1,CASSLKQGAVTDTQYF,TGCGCCAGCAGCTTGAAACAGGGGGCAGTCACAGATACGCAGTATTTT
-,few,TRBJ2-1,TRBV7-9,CASSPRTTYNEQFF,TGTGCCAGCAGCCCACGGACCACCTACAATGAGCAGTTCTTC
TRBD1,-,TRBJ2-1,TRBV7-9,CASSLDRGLNEQFF,TGTGCCAGCAGCTTAGACAGGGGGCTCAATGAGCAGTTCTTC
TRBD1,-,TRBJ2-1,TRBV29-1,CSAGTGAHEQFF,TGCAGCGCTGGGACAGGGGCGCATGAGCAGTTCTTC
-,-,TRBJ2-5,TRBV5-1,CASSLEVHSGETQYF,TGCGCCAGCAGCTTGGAAGTCCACTCCGGAGAGACCCAGTACTTC
-,-,TRBJ1-1,TRBV4-3,CASSQEELGDLNTEAFF,TGCGCCAGCAGCCAAGAAGAACTTGGGGACTTGAACACTGAAGCTTTCTTT
-,-,TRBJ2-2,TRBV14,CASSQELMNTGELFF,TGTGCCAGCAGCCAGGAGTTAATGAACACCGGGGAGCTGTTTTTT
-,-,TRBJ1-2,TRBV4-3,CASSLTTDFYGYTF,TGCGCCAGCAGCCTTACGACAGATTTCTATGGCTACACCTTC
-,-,TRBJ1-1,TRBV19,CASSIDQGKLNTEAFF,TGTGCCAGTAGTATAGACCAGGGGAAGTTGAACACTGAAGCTTTCTTT
-,-,TRBJ2-6,TRBV2,CAIQGDLFSGANVLTF,TGTGCCATCCAAGGGGACCTCTTCTCTGGGGCCAACGTCCTGACTTTC
TRBD2,-,TRBJ2-2,TRBV9,CASSALGLAGWQGSGELFF,TGTGCCAGCAGCGCCCTAGGACTAGCGGGGTGGCAGGGGTCCGGGGAGCTGTTTTTT
-,-,TRBJ2-7,TRBV9,CASSDTGSYEQYF,TGTGCCAGCAGCGATACGGGGTCCTACGAGCAGTACTTC
TRBD1,-,TRBJ1-5,TRBV6-6,CASRERGTGRNQPQHF,TGTGCCAGCAGGGAAAGAGGGACAGGGAGAAATCAGCCCCAGCATTTT
TRBD2,-,TRBJ2-3,TRBV4-2,CASSQDGRVTDTQYF,TGTGCCAGCAGCCAAGATGGGAGGGTTACAGATACGCAGTATTTT
-,-,TRBJ2-5,TRBV4-3,CASSQEGTGTGGETQYF,TGCGCCAGCAGCCAAGAGGGTACAGGGACCGGCGGAGAGACCCAGTACTTC
-,-,TRBJ2-1,TRBV4-3,CASSQGWGADLNEQFF,TGCGCCAGCAGCCAAGGGTGGGGGGCCGATTTAAATGAGCAGTTCTTC
-,-,TRBJ2-3,TRBV2,CASSSLRQLTDTQYF,TGTGCCAGCAGTTCCCTGAGGCAGCTCACAGATACGCAGTATTTT
-,few,TRBJ2-1,TRBV10-3,CAISESMSNEQFF,TGTGCCATCAGTGAGTCGATGAGCAATGAGCAGTTCTTC
TRBD2,-,TRBJ2-1,TRBV9,CASSVDGGTNNEQFF,TGTGCCAGCAGCGTAGACGGGGGGACCAACAATGAGCAGTTCTTC